This T cell receptor beta chain was recovered during a study of shared clonotypes between healthy human individuals. Comment on this clone: Antigen unknown.

Healthy adults negative for HIV, lacking recent acute infections or vaccinations, served as donors. Study results and caveats: What naive subsets generally showed was a larger estimated richness than memory subsets showed.

The ends were cut back, 5 bases at V and 5 bases at J, with 15 bases in the middle. Germline CDR1 is SGHVS and CDR2 is FQNEAQ. The CDR3 loop spans 15 amino acids. The deep-level immunoSEQ assay was used. Using immunoSEQ multiplex PCR, the repertoire was profiled, and TCRdb retains in-frame clones only, with some absent. The data show about 2.3 million clones, 93% seen once. This clonotype originated in a man between 18 and 29 years old in good health. Some clones in this sample may be carry-over from other donors' samples. Sequencing used naive CD4+ T cells from PBMCs. As for subset: CD45RA+ positively selected. V is TRBV7-8 and J is TRBJ1-4; a weak D match, TRBD1 (5 bases). The CDR3: CASSLVGTSNEKLFF. The DNA for the CDR3 is TGTGCCAGCAGCCTAGTCGGGACCTCGAATGAAAAACTGTTTTTT. Full variable domain (remainder filled in from reference TRBV7-8 and TRBJ1-4): GAGVSQSPRYKVAKRGQDVALRCDPISGHVSLFWYQQALGQGPEFLTYFQNEAQLDKSGLPSDRFFAERPEGSVSTLKIQRTQQEDSAVYLCASSLVGTSNEKLFFGSGTQLSVL.